This T cell receptor (beta chain) was found in a study of cytomegalovirus exposure and HLA in healthy donors. Healthy bone marrow donors formed the donor group. Study-wide results and caveats: About 87% or about 30% of the time was how often most TCR beta V segments were productive, according to an earlier analysis. Within a later analysis, the majority of CMV-associated TCR beta chains appeared HLA-restricted. Common viral pathogens seemed, in a later analysis, to connect with several of the most significant clusters.

The CDR3 spans 14 residues. The V end was cut by 3 bases, the J end by 4 bases, with 13 bases between. Germline V gives CDR1 MNHEY, CDR2 SMNVEV (reference sequence). The PCR made use of 60 Vbeta and 13 Jbeta primers. TCRdb's copy holds only in-frame clones and misses some; the assay was immunoSEQ multiplex PCR. The data hold some 130,000 clones, with 80% to 85% observed a single time. Regarding this clone: Antigen: not known.

The sample consisted of PBMCs. The rearrangement links TRBV27 to TRBJ2-7; D not certain. The clonotype originates from a human donor in good health. The CDR3 bases are TGTGCCAGCAGTTTCGGTGGGCGCGTTTACGAGCAGTACTTC. Amino acid sequence: CASSFGGRVYEQYF.